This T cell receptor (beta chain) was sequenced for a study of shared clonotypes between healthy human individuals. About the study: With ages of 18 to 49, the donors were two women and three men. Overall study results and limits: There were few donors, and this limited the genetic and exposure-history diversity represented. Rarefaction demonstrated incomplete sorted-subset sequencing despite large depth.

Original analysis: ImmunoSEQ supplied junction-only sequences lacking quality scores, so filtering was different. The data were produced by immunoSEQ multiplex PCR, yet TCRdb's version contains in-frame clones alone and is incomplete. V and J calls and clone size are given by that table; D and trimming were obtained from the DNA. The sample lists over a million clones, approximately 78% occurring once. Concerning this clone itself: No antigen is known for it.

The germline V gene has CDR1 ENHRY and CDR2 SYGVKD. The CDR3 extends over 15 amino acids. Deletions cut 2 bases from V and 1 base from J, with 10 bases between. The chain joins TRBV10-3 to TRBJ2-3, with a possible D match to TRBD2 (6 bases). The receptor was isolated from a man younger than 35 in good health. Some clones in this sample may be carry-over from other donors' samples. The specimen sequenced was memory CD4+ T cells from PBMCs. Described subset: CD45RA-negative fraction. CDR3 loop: CAISEPPSGTDTQYF. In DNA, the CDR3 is TGTGCCATCAGTGAGCCACCTAGCGGCACAGATACGCAGTATTTT.